This TCR beta chain is from a study of shared clonotypes between healthy human individuals. At the level of the study: The cohort had a couple of women and three men, ages 18 to 49. Notes on the study in general: The sharing of roughly 5% of naive CD4 clonotypes was seen across a handful of donors.

Generated by immunoSEQ multiplex PCR, the TCRdb table keeps only in-frame clones and is missing some. The data contain roughly 1,800,000 clones, roughly 94% of them singletons. CD8 cells regarded as naive lacked CD45RO, were positively chosen for CCR7, and omitted terminally differentiated effector memory CD45RA+ cells. The CDR3 extends over 15 amino acids. Per the germline V gene, CDR1 is MGHRA and CDR2 is YSYEKL. Trimming stripped 0 bases from V and 4 bases from J, with 12 bases between. As to this clone: Its antigen remains unknown.

The J gene is TRBJ2-5, the V gene TRBV4-1; D unclear. The sample comprised naive CD8+ T cells sorted from blood. This sequence was found in a man aged 18 to 30 in good health. The CDR3 DNA reads TGCGCCAGCAGCCAAGACGGTTTTTCAGGAGAGACCCAGTACTTC. Protein: CASSQDGFSGETQYF.